This T cell receptor beta chain was retrieved from a study of blood T cell repertoires in COVID-19. On the study more broadly: Italy, Spain and the United States were the sources of the convalescent and acute COVID-19 samples.

This CDR3 comprises 15 residues. The V gene end was trimmed by 4 bases and the J gene end by 0 bases; junction bases not matched to a gene: 3. Germline V gene lookup returns CDR1 LGHNA and CDR2 YNFKEQ. Only in-frame clones appear in the TCRdb table, and some are missing; sequencing was by immunoSEQ multiplex PCR. The table includes 150,000 to 200,000 clones, 70% to 90% detected once. V and J are TRBV4-2 and TRBJ1-3; TRBD1 aligns across 7 bases. This TCR was recovered from a man aged 40-49 years with active or convalescent COVID-19. The sequenced material came from peripheral blood. The CDR3 is CASSPDRLSGNTIYF. The CDR3 nucleotides are TGTGCCAGCAGCCCGGACAGGCTCTCTGGAAACACCATATATTTT.